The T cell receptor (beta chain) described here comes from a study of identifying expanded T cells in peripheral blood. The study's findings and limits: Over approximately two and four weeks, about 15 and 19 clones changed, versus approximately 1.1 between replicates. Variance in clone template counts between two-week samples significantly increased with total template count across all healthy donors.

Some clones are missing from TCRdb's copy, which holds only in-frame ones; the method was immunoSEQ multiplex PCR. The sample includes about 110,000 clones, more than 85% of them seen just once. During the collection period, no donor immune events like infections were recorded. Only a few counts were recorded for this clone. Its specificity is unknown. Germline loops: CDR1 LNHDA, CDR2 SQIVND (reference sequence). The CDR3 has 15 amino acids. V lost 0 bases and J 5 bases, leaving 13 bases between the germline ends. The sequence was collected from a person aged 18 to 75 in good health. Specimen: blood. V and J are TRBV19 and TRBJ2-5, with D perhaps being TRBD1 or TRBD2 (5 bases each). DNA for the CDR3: TGTGCCAGTAGTATAGATCAGGTAGAGGGGGAGACCCAGTACTTC. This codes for CASSIDQVEGETQYF.